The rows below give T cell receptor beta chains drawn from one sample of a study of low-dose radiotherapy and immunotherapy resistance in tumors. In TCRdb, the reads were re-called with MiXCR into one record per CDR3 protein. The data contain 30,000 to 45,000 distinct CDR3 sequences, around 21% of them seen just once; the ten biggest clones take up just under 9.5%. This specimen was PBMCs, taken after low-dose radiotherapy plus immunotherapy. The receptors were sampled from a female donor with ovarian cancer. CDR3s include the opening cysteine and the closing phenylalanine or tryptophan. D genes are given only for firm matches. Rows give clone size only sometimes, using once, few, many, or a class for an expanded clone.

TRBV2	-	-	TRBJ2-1	TGTGCCGGAAGAGCCTACAATGAGCAGTTCTTC	CAGRAYNEQFF
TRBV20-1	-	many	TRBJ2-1	TGCAGTGCTAGATTCGGGACTGAGCAGTTCTTC	CSARFGTEQFF
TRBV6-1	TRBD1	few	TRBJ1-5	TGTGCCAGCAGTGGGAGACAGGGGGAAAATAGCAATCAGCCCCAGCATTTT	CASSGRQGENSNQPQHF
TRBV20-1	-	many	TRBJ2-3	TGCAGTGCCATCAAGGGGGTAGATACGCAGTATTTT	CSAIKGVDTQYF
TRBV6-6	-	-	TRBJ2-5	TGTGCCAGTATCGACAGGCAAGAGACCCAGTACTTC	CASIDRQETQYF
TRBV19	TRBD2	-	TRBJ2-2	TGTGCCAGTAGTATTTGGCGGGGGAAGAACACCGGGGAGCTGTTTTTT	CASSIWRGKNTGELFF
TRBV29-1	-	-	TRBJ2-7	TGCAGCGTTGGTCGGGGTCACGAGCAGTACTTC	CSVGRGHEQYF
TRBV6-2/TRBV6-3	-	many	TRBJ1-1	TGTGCCAGCAGTGAGGGAGGATATACAGGGATGAGGGCCACTGAAGCTTTCTTT	CASSEGGYTGMRATEAFF
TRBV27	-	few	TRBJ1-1	TGTGCCACCCGGTTGTACGGAACCACTGAAGCTTTCTTT	CATRLYGTTEAFF
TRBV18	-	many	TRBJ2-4	TGTGCCAGCTCACAGGGTGCCAAAAACATTCAGTACTTC	CASSQGAKNIQYF
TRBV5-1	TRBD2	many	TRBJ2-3	TGCGCCAGCAGCCGAAATACCAGGGGCGGGACTAGCGTGGAGAGGGATACGCAGTATTTT	CASSRNTRGGTSVERDTQYF
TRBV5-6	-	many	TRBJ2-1	TGTGCCAGCAGCTCATGGGGGTTGTCCTACAATGAGCAGTTCTTC	CASSSWGLSYNEQFF
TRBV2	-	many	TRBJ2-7	TGTGCCAGGGGGACCGGCCAGTGGGAGCAGTACTTC	CARGTGQWEQYF
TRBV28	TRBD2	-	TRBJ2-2	TGTGCCAGCAGTTTTGTAGCGGGAGGAACCGGGGAGCTGTTTTTT	CASSFVAGGTGELFF
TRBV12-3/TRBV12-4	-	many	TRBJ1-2	TGTGCCAGCAGTTTCGGTCAGCTTGGCTACACCTTC	CASSFGQLGYTF
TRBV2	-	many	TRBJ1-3	TGTGCCAGCAGCCAAGAGGCAAAGGGAAACACCATATATTTT	CASSQEAKGNTIYF
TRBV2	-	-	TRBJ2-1	TGTGCCAGCAGTGAAGATACCGGACAGTACAATGAGCAGTTCTTC	CASSEDTGQYNEQFF
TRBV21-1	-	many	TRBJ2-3	TGTGCCAGCAGCATTCCTCGGAGGGCGCAGTATTTT	CASSIPRRAQYF
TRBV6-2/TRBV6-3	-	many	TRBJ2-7	TGTGCCAGCAGTCTCTCCCTCGACGGGTGGGGTTCATGGGAGCAGTACTTC	CASSLSLDGWGSWEQYF
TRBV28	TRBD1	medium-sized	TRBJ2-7	TGTGCCAGCAGGGCTGACAGGGCCGAGCAGTACTTC	CASRADRAEQYF
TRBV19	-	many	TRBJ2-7	TGTGCCAGTAGTTGGTCCGGCGGCTCCTACGAGCAGTACTTC	CASSWSGGSYEQYF